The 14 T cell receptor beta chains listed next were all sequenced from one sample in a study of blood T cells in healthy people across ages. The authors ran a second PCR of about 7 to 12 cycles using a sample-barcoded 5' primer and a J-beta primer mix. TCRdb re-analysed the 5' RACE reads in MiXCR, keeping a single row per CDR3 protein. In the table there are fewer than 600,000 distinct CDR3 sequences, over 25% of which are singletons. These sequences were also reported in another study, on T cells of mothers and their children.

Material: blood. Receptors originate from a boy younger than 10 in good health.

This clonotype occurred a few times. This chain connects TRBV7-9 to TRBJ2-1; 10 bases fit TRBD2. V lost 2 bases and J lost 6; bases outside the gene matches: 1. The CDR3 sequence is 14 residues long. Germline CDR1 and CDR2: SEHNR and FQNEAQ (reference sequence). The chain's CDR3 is CASSLLAGGNEQFF. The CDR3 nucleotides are TGTGCCAGCAGCTTATTAGCGGGGGGCAATGAGCAGTTCTTC.

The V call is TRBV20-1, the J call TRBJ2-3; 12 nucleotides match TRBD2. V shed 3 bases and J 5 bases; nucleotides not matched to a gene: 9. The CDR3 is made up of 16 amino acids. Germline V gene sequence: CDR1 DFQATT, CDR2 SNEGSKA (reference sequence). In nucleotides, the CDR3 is TGCAGTGCTAGGAGACTAGCGGGAGAAGGGAAAGATACGCAGTATTTT. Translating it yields CSARRLAGEGKDTQYF.

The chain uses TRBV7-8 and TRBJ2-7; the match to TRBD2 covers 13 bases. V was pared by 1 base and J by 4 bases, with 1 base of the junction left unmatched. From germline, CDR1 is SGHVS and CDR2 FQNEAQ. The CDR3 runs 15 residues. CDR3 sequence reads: CASSLVTSGGYEQYF. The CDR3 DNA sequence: TGTGCCAGCAGCTTAGTGACTAGCGGGGGGTACGAGCAGTACTTC.

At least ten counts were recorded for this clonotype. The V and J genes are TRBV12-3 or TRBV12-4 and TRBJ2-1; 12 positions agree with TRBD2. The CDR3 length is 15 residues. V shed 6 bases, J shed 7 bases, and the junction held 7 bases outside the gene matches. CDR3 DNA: TGTGCCAGCAGCTCCCGCGGACTAGCGGGGAATGAGCAGTTCTTC. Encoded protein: CASSSRGLAGNEQFF.

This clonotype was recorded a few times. CDR3 amino acids: CSAPGRDRGYEQYF. CDR3 in DNA: TGCAGTGCTCCTGGGAGGGACAGGGGCTACGAGCAGTACTTC. J is TRBJ2-7 and V is TRBV20-1, with 10 bases fitting TRBD1. CDR3 size: 14 residues. Trimming removed 5 bases from V and 3 bases from J; junction bases left unmatched: 7. In germline, CDR1 is DFQATT, CDR2 SNEGSKA (reference sequence).

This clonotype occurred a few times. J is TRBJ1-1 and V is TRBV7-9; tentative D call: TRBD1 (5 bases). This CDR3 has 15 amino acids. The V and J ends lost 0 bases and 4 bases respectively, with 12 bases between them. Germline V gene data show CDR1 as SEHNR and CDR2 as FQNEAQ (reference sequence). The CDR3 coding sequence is TGTGCCAGCAGCTTAGCGGGGGGATATGCCACTGAAGCTTTCTTT. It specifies CASSLAGGYATEAFF. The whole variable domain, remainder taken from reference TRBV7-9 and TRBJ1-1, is DTGVSQNPRHKITKRGQNVTFRCDPISEHNRLYWYRQTLGQGPEFLTYFQNEAQLEKSRLLSDRFSAERPKGSFSTLEIQRTEQGDSAMYLCASSLAGGYATEAFFGQGTRLTVV.

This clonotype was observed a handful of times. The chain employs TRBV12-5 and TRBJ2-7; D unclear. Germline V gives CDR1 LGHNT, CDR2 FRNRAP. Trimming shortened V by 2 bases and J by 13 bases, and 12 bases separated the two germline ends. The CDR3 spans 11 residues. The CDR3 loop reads CASGLWGPLYF. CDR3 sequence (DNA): TGTGCTAGTGGTTTGTGGGGTCCCCTTTACTTC.

This CDR3 reads CSARGQDRDGYTF. Written as DNA, the CDR3 is TGCAGTGCTAGAGGTCAAGACAGAGATGGCTACACCTTC. The chain is built from TRBV20-1 and TRBJ1-2; maybe TRBD1 (5 bases). This CDR3 is 13 amino acids long. CDR1 and CDR2 (germline): DFQATT, SNEGSKA (reference sequence). Trimming shortened V by 1 base and J by 6 bases, and 12 bases separated the two germline ends.

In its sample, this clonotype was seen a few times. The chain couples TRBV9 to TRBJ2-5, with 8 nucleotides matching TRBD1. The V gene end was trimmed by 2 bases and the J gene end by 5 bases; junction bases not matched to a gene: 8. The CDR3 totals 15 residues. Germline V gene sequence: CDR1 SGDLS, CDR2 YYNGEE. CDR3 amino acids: CASSVWGQDHETQYF. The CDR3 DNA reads TGTGCCAGCAGCGTTTGGGGACAGGATCACGAGACCCAGTACTTC.

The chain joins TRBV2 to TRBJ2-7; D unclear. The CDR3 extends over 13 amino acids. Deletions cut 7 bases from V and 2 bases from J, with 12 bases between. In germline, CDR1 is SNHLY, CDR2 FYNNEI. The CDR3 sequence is CASTQTPTYEQYF. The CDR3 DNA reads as TGTGCCAGCACCCAGACGCCCACCTACGAGCAGTACTTC.

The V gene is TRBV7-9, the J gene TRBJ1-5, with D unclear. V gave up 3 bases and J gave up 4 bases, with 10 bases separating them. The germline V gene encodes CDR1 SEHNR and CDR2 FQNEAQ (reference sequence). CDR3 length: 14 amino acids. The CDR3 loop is CASSFDTGNQPQHF. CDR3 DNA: TGTGCCAGCAGCTTCGACACGGGTAATCAGCCCCAGCATTTT.

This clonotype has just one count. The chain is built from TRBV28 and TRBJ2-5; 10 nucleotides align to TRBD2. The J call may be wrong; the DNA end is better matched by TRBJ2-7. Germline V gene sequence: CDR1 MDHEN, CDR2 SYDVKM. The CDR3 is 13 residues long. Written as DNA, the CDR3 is TGTGCCAGCAGTTCACTAGCGGGATACGAGCAGTACTTC. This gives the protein CASSSLAGYEQYF.

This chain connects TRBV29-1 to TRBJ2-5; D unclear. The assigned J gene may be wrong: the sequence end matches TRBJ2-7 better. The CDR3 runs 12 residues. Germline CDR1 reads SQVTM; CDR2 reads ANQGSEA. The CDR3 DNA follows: TGCAGCGTCGAGACTGCCGCCTACGAGCAGTACTTC. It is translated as CSVETAAYEQYF.

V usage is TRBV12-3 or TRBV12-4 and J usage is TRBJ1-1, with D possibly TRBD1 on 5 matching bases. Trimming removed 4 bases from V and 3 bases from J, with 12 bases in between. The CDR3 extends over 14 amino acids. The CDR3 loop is CASSSRDGDTEAFF. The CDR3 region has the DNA TGTGCCAGCAGTTCCCGGGACGGGGACACTGAAGCTTTCTTT.